The 30 T cell receptor beta chains presented below share a single source sample, sequenced in a study of metastatic and nonmetastatic thyroid tumors. Thyroid surgery took place with no prior treatment in any patient. TCRdb re-called clones from the PCR reads using MiXCR. The sample has approximately 21,000 clones; approximately 20% are singletons. The sequencing input was blood. The receptors stem from a male donor with papillary thyroid cancer or a benign thyroid nodule (not recorded which). Some clones in this sample may be carry-over from other donors' samples.

This clone was counted ten times or more. This chain uses TRBV2 with TRBJ2-6; D is ambiguous. CDR1 and CDR2 (germline): SNHLY, FYNNEI. V shed 6 bases and J shed 3 bases, with 15 bases lying between them. The CDR3 is 16 amino acids. As DNA, the CDR3 is TGTGCCAGCAGGACACTCGGTGGGGTTGGGGCCAACGTCCTGACTTTC. This translates into CASRTLGGVGANVLTF.

This clone was seen ten or more times. In DNA form, the CDR3 reads TGCAGTGCTAGAGCCCCCTGGAGATCAGATACGCAGTATTTT. It translates to CSARAPWRSDTQYF. The chain recombines TRBV20-1 with TRBJ2-3; D not certain. The ends were cut back, 1 base at V and 4 bases at J, with 12 bases in the middle. Germline-derived CDR1 and CDR2 are DFQATT and SNEGSKA (reference sequence). This CDR3 is built from 14 residues.

This clone was counted a few times. This chain links TRBV5-6 with TRBJ2-5, with D possibly matching TRBD2 (5 bases). The V and J ends lost 0 bases and 3 bases respectively, with 9 bases between them. From germline, CDR1 is SGHDT and CDR2 YYEEEE. The CDR3 spans 14 residues. The CDR3 DNA reads as TGTGCCAGCAGCTTGGTTTCGGGGAAAGAGACCCAGTACTTC. This codes for CASSLVSGKETQYF. Full variable domain (remainder filled in from reference TRBV5-6 and TRBJ2-5): DAGVTQSPTHLIKTRGQQVTLRCSPKSGHDTVSWYQQALGQGPQFIFQYYEEEERQRGNFPDRFSGHQFPNYSSELNVNALLLGDSALYLCASSLVSGKETQYFGPGTRLLVL.

At least ten counts were recorded for this clone. The V call is TRBV24-1, the J call TRBJ2-3; no firm D call. The V end lost 0 bases, the J end lost 0 bases, and 9 bases lay between the germline ends. The CDR3 spans 16 residues. Germline V gives CDR1 KGHDR, CDR2 SFDVKD. The CDR3 DNA is TGTGCCACCAGTGATTTGCTTGGAGTTAGCACAGATACGCAGTATTTT. This sequence encodes CATSDLLGVSTDTQYF.

This clone has at least ten counts. A much larger clonotype is one base distant, so this may be a read error. The chain has TRBV30 and TRBJ2-7; maybe TRBD1 (6 bases). Germline CDR1 and CDR2: GTSNPN and SVGIG (reference sequence). CDR3 size: 12 residues. CDR3: CAWDQGNYEQHF. Written as DNA, the CDR3 is TGTGCCTGGGACCAGGGGAACTACGAGCAGCACTTC.

In its sample, this clone ranks as medium-sized. V and J are TRBV12-3 or TRBV12-4 and TRBJ2-7, with a possible D match to TRBD2 (5 bases). The V end was cut by 6 bases, the J end by 2 bases, with 14 bases between. The CDR3 extends over 14 amino acids. The CDR3 loop is CASSPGMYTYEQYF. CDR3 nucleotides: TGTGCCAGCAGCCCCGGGATGTATACCTACGAGCAGTACTTC.

Sample share makes this clone medium-sized (0.01 to 0.1%). V gene TRBV2 combines with J gene TRBJ2-7; D not resolved. CDR1 and CDR2 (germline): SNHLY, FYNNEI. The CDR3 runs to 15 residues. Trimming pared 0 bases from V and 4 bases from J, leaving 13 bases between. The CDR3 DNA sequence: TGTGCCAGCAGTGAAGCTCAGGAGTTCGGTTACGAGCAGTACTTC. Amino acid sequence: CASSEAQEFGYEQYF.

Only a few counts were recorded for this clone. The rearrangement links TRBV6-1 to TRBJ2-7; D remains unclear. Germline-derived CDR1 and CDR2 are MNHNS and SASEGT. The CDR3 runs to 14 residues. Trimming pared 1 base from V and 1 base from J, leaving 8 bases between. The CDR3 DNA reads as TGTGCCAGCAGTGAAGATGTCAGATCCTACGAGCAGTACTTC. Protein sequence: CASSEDVRSYEQYF.

This clone was counted at least ten times. This rearrangement joins TRBV20-1 to TRBJ2-3, with 9 positions matching TRBD1. This CDR3 has 16 residues. The germline V gene encodes CDR1 DFQATT and CDR2 SNEGSKA (reference sequence). The chain's CDR3 is CSAGVTGTGYTDTQYF. As DNA, the CDR3 is TGCAGCGCTGGGGTGACCGGGACAGGGTACACAGATACGCAGTATTTT.

The V and J genes are TRBV3-1 and TRBJ1-1; D unclear. The CDR3 totals 14 residues. V lost 4 bases and J 1 base, leaving 10 bases between the germline ends. Germline lookup yields CDR1 LGHDT and CDR2 YNNKEL (reference sequence). CDR3 coding DNA: TGTGCCAGCAGCCCCCGACGGGCGAACACTGAAGCTTTCTTT. Its protein product is CASSPRRANTEAFF.

This clone appeared many times. The J gene is TRBJ1-6, the V gene TRBV7-9, with 7 positions matching TRBD1. With 6 bases clipped from V and 7 bases from J, the junction kept 6 bases outside the gene matches. Germline CDR1 and CDR2: SEHNR and FQNEAQ (reference sequence). The CDR3 loop spans 14 amino acids. DNA for the CDR3: TGTGCCAGCAGACCCACAGGGGACAATTCACCCCTCCACTTT. Protein: CASRPTGDNSPLHF. Based on the CDR3 plus reference TRBV7-9 and TRBJ1-6, the full variable domain is DTGVSQNPRHKITKRGQNVTFRCDPISEHNRLYWYRQTLGQGPEFLTYFQNEAQLEKSRLLSDRFSAERPKGSFSTLEIQRTEQGDSAMYLCASRPTGDNSPLHFGNGTRLTVT.

This clone was seen repeatedly, ten times or more. The chain joins TRBV3-1 to TRBJ2-3; TRBD2 matches at 8 bases. The CDR3 spans 17 residues. The V gene end was trimmed by 4 bases and the J gene end by 3 bases; junction bases not matched to a gene: 12. Germline V gives CDR1 LGHDT, CDR2 YNNKEL (reference sequence). CDR3 in amino acids: CASSPTDGGAGTDTQYF. In DNA, the CDR3 is TGTGCCAGCAGCCCTACAGACGGGGGGGCCGGAACAGATACGCAGTATTTT.

This clone has at least ten counts. The genes are TRBV7-2 and TRBJ1-6; D unclear. V was pared by 2 bases and J by 7 bases, with 9 bases between. The CDR3 loop spans 14 amino acids. Germline CDR1 SGHTA, CDR2 FQGNSA. CDR3: CASSLMYSNSPLHF. The CDR3 DNA sequence: TGTGCCAGCAGCTTAATGTACAGCAATTCACCCCTCCACTTT.

This clone was seen at least ten times. This chain connects TRBV7-2 to TRBJ1-1; perhaps TRBD1 as D (6 bases). Germline V CDR1 and CDR2: SGHTA, FQGNSA. The CDR3 contains 13 residues. Between the trimmed V and J ends, which lost 6 bases and 5 bases, there was a span of 13 bases. The DNA for the CDR3 is TGTGCCAGCAGTTACAGGGTTGATACTGAAGCTTTCTTT. This codes for CASSYRVDTEAFF.

This clone was counted between two and nine times. The chain recombines TRBV3-1 with TRBJ1-3; TRBD1 matches 7 bases. With 6 bases clipped from V and 0 bases from J, the junction kept 2 bases outside the gene matches. Germline assignment: CDR1 LGHDT and CDR2 YNNKEL (reference sequence). There are 14 residues in the CDR3. The CDR3 region has the DNA TGTGCCAGCAGGGGGGACAGCTCTGGAAACACCATATATTTT. Protein product: CASRGDSSGNTIYF.

The chain is built from TRBV2 and TRBJ2-3; D is uncertain. Trimming stripped 2 bases from V and 0 bases from J, with 9 bases between. The germline V gene encodes CDR1 SNHLY and CDR2 FYNNEI. This CDR3 contains 15 residues. The CDR3, as DNA: TGTGCCAGCAGTGAATCGGGCAGTAGCACAGATACGCAGTATTTT. As protein: CASSESGSSTDTQYF.

This chain connects TRBV7-8 to TRBJ2-7, with 10 nucleotides matching TRBD2. Looked up from germline, CDR1 is SGHVS and CDR2 is FQNEAQ. The CDR3 has 16 residues. J was trimmed by 4 bases and V by 3 bases; bases with no gene match: 9. In DNA, the CDR3 is TGTGCCAGCAGCTTTCTAGCGGGAGAAGCCTCATACGAGCAGTACTTC. Protein product: CASSFLAGEASYEQYF.

Worth noting for this clone: The junction departs from germline at one end; a sequencing error may be responsible. The rearrangement joins TRBV11-2 to TRBJ2-2, with 7 bases lining up with TRBD2. The CDR3 is 17 amino acids. CDR1 is SGHAT, CDR2 FQNNGV, per germline. The CDR3 DNA reads as TGTGCCAGCAGCTGGGAGCCATTGGGGACTAATCCCGGGGAGCTGGTTTTT. The encoded protein is CASSWEPLGTNPGELVF.

The chain couples TRBV6-2 or TRBV6-3 to TRBJ2-3; TRBD2 agrees at 16 bases. The CDR3 covers 19 residues. Germline CDR1 and CDR2: MNHEY and SVGEGT. The V segment lost 2 bases and the J segment 5 bases; nucleotides outside the gene matches: 10. The CDR3, as DNA: TGTGCCAGCAGTTACCCAACGGGACTAGCGGGAGGGAGTGAAGATACGCAGTATTTT. Amino acid sequence: CASSYPTGLAGGSEDTQYF.

The chain uses TRBV6-1 and TRBJ2-1; 8 nucleotides align to TRBD1. The CDR3 totals 14 residues. Germline CDR1 and CDR2: MNHNS and SASEGT. V dropped 5 bases and J dropped 9; count of bases not matched to a gene: 9. The CDR3 bases are TGTGCCAGCAGTATCGGACAGGGATCGGGTGAGCAGTTCTTC. Its translation: CASSIGQGSGEQFF.

By share of the sample, this clone is medium-sized. This chain links TRBV30 with TRBJ1-1; D may be TRBD1 (5 bases). The CDR3 spans 15 residues. Deletions cut 2 bases from V and 5 bases from J, with 18 bases between. CDR1 is GTSNPN, CDR2 SVGIG, per germline (reference sequence). CDR3 region: CAWSSTQVAETEAFF. The DNA for the CDR3 is TGTGCCTGGAGTTCGACACAGGTTGCGGAAACTGAAGCTTTCTTT.

This clone was observed a few times. This chain uses TRBV29-1 with TRBJ1-2, with 11 bases fitting TRBD1. V shed 0 bases, J shed 9 bases, and the junction held 9 bases outside the gene matches. CDR1 and CDR2 (germline): SQVTM, ANQGSEA. The CDR3 runs 15 residues. The CDR3 DNA follows: TGCAGCGTTGAAGATCGTTTGGACAGGGGGCTATGCTACACCTTC. Its protein is CSVEDRLDRGLCYTF.

This clone has at least ten counts. This chain joins TRBV5-1 and TRBJ2-5, with 7 bases identical to TRBD2. Unmatched junction bases numbered 13, after V lost 7 bases and J lost 1 base. The CDR3 covers 16 residues. Germline V gene lookup returns CDR1 SGHRS and CDR2 YFSETQ. The CDR3 sequence is CASGAGPQSSQETQYF. In nucleotides, the CDR3 is TGCGCCAGCGGAGCGGGACCCCAGTCGTCCCAAGAGACCCAGTACTTC.

This clone was observed many times. The chain couples TRBV11-3 to TRBJ2-1; no firm D call. The CDR3 is made up of 15 amino acids. V was cut by 6 bases and J by 0 bases, with 12 bases left in between. Germline CDR1 SGHNT, CDR2 YENEEA. CDR3 amino acids: CASRRAESSYNEQFF. The CDR3 DNA follows: TGTGCCAGCAGACGGGCGGAAAGCTCCTACAATGAGCAGTTCTTC.

This chain links TRBV27 with TRBJ1-1, with TRBD1 as a possible D gene (5 bases). This CDR3 is built from 13 residues. The germline V gene has CDR1 MNHEY and CDR2 SMNVEV (reference sequence). V lost 6 bases and J lost 5, with 13 bases in between. The CDR3: CASSLGGATEAFF. The CDR3 coding sequence is TGTGCCAGCAGCTTGGGGGGAGCGACTGAAGCTTTCTTT.

V is TRBV11-2 and J is TRBJ2-3; tentative D call: TRBD2 (5 bases). CDR1 and CDR2 (germline): SGHAT, FQNNGV. The CDR3 has 16 amino acids. V was shortened by 5 bases and J by 11 bases, with 26 bases between the two germline ends. Here the CDR3 DNA reads TGTGCCAGCAGCCCCCGTTTTGGGTATAGCGAAAATAAGCAGTATTTT. Protein: CASSPRFGYSENKQYF.

This clone was detected only once. The V call is TRBV18, the J call TRBJ2-1; TRBD2 agrees at 13 bases. Germline CDR1 and CDR2: KGHSH and LQKENI. J was trimmed by 0 bases and V by 4 bases; bases with no gene match: 15. The CDR3 sequence is 21 residues long. Written as DNA, the CDR3 is TGTGCCAGCTCACTCAAAGGGGGGTCGGGACTAGCGGGGTTCTCCTACAATGAGCAGTTCTTC. Protein product: CASSLKGGSGLAGFSYNEQFF.

This clone was observed at least ten times. This may be a read error, as it is one base from a much larger clone. Different DNA sequences within this sample yield the same CDR3. CDR3 loop: CASSLHNSNQPQHF. The CDR3 nucleotides read TGTGCCAGCAGTTTGCATAATAGCAATCAGCCCCAGCATTTT. The chain joins TRBV12-3 or TRBV12-4 to TRBJ1-5; no firm D call. Trimming took off 3 bases at V and 0 bases at J, with 6 bases between the two ends. The CDR3 is 14 residues long.

In its sample, this clone was seen many times. The J gene is TRBJ1-4, the V gene TRBV2; a possible D gene is TRBD1 (5 bases). CDR1 and CDR2 (germline): SNHLY, FYNNEI. The CDR3 is made up of 13 amino acids. V shed 1 base and J shed 7 bases, with 7 bases lying between them. The CDR3 DNA follows: TGTGCCAGCAGTGAAGTAGGGGCTGAAAAACTGTTTTTT. Its translation is CASSEVGAEKLFF.

Details on this clone: Its ends do not fully match the called genes, so a read error is possible. The genes are TRBV5-1 and TRBJ1-3; D unclear. Germline CDR1 reads SGHRS; CDR2 reads YFSETQ. The CDR3 covers 15 residues. CDR3 region: CASSLGWEGGKTIYF. The CDR3 nucleotides read TGCGCCAGCAGCTTGGGATGGGAAGGTGGAAAAACCATATATTTT.